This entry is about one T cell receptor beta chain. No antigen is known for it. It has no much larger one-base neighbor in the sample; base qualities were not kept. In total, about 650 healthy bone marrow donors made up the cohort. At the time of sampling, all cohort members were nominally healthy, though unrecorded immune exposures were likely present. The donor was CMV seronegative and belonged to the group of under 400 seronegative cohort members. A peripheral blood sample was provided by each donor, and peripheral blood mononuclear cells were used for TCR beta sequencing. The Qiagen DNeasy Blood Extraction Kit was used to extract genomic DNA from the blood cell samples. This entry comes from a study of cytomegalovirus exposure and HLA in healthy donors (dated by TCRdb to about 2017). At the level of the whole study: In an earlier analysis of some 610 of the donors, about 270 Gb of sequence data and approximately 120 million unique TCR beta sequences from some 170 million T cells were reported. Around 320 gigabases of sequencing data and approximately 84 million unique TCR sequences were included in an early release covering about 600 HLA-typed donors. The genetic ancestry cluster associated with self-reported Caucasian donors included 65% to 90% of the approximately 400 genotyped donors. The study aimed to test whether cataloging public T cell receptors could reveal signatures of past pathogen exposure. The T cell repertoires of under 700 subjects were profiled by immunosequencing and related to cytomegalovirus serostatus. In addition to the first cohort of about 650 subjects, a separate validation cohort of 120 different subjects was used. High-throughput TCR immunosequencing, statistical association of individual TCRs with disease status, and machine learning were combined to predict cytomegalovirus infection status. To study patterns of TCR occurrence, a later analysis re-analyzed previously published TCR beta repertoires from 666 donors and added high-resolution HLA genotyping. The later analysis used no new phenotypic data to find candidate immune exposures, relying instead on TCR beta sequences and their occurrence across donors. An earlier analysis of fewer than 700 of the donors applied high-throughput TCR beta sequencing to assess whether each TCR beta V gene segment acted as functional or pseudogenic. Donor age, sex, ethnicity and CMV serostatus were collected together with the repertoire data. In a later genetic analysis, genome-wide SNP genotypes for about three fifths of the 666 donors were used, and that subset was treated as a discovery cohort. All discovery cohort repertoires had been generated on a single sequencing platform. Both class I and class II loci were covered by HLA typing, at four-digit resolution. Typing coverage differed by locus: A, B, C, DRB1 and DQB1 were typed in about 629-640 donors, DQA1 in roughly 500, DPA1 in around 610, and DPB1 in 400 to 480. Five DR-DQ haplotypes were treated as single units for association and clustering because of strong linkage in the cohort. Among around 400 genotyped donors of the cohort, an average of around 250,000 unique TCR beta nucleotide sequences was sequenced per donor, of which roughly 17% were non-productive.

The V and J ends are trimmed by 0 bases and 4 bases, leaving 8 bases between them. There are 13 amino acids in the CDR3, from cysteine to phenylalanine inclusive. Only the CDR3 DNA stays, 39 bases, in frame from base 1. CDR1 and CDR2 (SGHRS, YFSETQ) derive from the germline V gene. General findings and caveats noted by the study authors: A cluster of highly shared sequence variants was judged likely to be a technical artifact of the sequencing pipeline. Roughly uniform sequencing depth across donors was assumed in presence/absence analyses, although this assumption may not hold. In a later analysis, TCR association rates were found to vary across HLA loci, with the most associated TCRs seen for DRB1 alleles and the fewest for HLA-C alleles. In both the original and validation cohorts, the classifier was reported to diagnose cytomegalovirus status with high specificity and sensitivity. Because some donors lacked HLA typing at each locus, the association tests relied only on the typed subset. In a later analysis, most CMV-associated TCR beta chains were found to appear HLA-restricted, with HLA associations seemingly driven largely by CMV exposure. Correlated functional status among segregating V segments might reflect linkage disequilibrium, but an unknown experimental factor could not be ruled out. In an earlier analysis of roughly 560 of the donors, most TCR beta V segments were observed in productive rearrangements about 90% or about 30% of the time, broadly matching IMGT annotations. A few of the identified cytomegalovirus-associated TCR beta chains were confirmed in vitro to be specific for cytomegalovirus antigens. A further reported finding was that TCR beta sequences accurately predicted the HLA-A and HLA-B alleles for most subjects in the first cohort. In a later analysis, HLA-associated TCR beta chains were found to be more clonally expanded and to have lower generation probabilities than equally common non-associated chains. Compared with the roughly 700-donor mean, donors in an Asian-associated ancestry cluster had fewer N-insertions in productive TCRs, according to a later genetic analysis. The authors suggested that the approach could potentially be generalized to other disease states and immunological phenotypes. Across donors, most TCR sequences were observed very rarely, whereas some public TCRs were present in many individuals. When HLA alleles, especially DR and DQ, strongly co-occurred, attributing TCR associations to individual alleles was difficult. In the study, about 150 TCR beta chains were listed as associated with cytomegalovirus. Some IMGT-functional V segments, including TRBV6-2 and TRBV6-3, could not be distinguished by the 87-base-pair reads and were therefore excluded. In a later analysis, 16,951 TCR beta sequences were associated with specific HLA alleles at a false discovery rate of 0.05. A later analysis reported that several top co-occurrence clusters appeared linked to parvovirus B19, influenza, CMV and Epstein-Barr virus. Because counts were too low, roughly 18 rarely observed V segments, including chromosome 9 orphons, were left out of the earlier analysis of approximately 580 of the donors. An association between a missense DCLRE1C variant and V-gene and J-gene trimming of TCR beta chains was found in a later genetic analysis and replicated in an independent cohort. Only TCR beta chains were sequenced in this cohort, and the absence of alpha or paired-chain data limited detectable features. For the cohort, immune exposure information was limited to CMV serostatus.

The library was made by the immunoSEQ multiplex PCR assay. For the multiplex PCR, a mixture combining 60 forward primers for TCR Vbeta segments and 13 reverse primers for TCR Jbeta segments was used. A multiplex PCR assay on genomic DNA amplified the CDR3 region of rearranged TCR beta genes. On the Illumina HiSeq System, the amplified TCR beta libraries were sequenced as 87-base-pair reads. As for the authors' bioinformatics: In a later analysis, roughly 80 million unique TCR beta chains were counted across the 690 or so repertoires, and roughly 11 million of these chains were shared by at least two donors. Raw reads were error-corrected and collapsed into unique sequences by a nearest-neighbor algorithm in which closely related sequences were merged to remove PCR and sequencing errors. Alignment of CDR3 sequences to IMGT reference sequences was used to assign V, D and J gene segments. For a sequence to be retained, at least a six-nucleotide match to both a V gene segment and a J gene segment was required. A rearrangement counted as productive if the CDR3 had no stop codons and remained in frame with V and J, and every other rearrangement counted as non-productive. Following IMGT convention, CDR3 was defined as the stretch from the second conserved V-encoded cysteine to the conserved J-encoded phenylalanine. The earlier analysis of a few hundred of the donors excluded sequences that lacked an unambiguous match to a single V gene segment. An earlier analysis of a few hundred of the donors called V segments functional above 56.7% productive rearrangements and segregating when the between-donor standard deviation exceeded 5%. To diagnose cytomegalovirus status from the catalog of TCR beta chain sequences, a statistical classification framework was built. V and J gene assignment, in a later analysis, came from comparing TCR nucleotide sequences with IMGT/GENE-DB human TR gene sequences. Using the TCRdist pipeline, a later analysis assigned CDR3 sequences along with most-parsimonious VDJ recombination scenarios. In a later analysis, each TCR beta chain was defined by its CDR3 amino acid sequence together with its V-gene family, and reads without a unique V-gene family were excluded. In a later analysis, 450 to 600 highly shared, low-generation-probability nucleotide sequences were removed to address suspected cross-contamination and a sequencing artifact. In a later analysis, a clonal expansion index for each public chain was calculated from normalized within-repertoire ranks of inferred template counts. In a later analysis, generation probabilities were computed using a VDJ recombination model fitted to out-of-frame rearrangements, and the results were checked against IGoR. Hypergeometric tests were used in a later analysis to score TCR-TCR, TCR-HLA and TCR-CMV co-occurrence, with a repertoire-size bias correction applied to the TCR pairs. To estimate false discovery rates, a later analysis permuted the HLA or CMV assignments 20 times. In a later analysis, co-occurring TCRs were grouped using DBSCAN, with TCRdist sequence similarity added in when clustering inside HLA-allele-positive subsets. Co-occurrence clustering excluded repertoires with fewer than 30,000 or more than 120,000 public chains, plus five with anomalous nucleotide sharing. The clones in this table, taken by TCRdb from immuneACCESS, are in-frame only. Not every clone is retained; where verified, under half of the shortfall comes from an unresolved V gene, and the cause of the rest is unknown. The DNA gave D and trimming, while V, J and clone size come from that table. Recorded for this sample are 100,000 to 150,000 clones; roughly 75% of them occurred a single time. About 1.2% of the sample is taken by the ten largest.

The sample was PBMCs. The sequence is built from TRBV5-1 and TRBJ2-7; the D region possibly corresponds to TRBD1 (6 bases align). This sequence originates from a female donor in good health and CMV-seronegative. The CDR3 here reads CASSLVRGYEQYF. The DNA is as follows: TGCGCCAGCAGCTTGGTCAGGGGTTACGAGCAGTACTTC.